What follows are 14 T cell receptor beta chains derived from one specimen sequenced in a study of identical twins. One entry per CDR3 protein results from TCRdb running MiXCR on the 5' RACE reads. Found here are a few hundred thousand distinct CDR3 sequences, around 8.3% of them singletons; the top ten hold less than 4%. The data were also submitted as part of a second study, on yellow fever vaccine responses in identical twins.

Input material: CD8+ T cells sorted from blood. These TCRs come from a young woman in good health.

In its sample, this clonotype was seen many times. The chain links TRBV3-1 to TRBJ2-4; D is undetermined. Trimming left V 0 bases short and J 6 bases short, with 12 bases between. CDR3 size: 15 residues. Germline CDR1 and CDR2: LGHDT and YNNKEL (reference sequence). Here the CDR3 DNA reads TGTGCCAGCAGCCAAGAAACAGCCCCGGGAAACATTCAGTACTTC. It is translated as CASSQETAPGNIQYF. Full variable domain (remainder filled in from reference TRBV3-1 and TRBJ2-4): DTAVSQTPKYLVTQMGNDKSIKCEQNLGHDTMYWYKQDSKKFLKIMFSYNNKELIINETVPNRFSPKSPDKAHLNLHINSLELGDSAVYFCASSQETAPGNIQYFGAGTRLSVL.

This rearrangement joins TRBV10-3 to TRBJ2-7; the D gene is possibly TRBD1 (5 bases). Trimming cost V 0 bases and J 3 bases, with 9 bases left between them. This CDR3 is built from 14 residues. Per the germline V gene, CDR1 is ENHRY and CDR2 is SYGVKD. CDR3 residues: CAISESTDIYEQYF. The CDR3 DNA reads TGTGCCATCAGTGAGTCGACAGATATCTACGAGCAGTACTTC.

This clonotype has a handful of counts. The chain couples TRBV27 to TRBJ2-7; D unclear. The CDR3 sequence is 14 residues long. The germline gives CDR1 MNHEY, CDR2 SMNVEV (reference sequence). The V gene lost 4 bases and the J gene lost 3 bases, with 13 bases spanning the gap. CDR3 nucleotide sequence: TGTGCCAGCAGTTCCAATACCCTTTTCTACGAGCAGTACTTC. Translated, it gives CASSSNTLFYEQYF.

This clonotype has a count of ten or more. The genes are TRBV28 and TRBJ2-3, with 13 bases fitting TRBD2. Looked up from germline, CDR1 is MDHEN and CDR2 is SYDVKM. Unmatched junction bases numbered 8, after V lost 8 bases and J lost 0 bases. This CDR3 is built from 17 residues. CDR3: CASGLAGELTSTDTQYF. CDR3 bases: TGTGCCAGCGGACTAGCGGGAGAGTTAACTAGCACAGATACGCAGTATTTT. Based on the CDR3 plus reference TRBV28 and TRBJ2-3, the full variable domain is DVKVTQSSRYLVKRTGEKVFLECVQDMDHENMFWYRQDPGLGLRLIYFSYDVKMKEKGDIPEGYSVSREKKERFSLILESASTNQTSMYLCASGLAGELTSTDTQYFGPGTRLTVL.

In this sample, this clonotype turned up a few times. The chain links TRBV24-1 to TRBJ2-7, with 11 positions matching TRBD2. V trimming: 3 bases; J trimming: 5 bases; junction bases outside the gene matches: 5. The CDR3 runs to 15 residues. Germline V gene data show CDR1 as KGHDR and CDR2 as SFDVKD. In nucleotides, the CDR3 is TGTGCCACCAGTGATACTAGCGGGAGAGTGGACGAGCAGTACTTC. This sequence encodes CATSDTSGRVDEQYF.

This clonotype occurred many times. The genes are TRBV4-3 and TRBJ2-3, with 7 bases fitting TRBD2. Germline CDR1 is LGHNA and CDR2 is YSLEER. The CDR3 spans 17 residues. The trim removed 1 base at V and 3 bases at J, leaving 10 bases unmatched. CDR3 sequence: CASSQASAGARTDTQYF. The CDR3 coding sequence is TGCGCCAGCAGCCAAGCATCGGCGGGAGCGAGGACAGATACGCAGTATTTT.

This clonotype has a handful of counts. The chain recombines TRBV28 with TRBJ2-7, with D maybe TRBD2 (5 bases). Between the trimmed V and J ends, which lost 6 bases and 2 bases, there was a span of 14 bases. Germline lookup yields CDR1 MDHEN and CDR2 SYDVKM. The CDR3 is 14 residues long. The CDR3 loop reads CASRYMDGTYEQYF. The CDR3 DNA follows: TGTGCCAGCAGGTATATGGACGGGACCTACGAGCAGTACTTC.

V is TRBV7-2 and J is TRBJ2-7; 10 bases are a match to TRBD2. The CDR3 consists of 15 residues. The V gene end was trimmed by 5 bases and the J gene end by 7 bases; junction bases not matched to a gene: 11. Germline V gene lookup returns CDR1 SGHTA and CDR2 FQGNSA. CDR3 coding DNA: TGTGCCAGCAGCCCGAGCCTAGCGGGAGTTAATGAGCAGTACTTC. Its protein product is CASSPSLAGVNEQYF. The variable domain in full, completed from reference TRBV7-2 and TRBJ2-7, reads GAGVSQSPSNKVTEKGKDVELRCDPISGHTALYWYRQSLGQGLEFLIYFQGNSAPDKSGLPSDRFSAERTGGSVSTLTIQRTQQEDSAVYLCASSPSLAGVNEQYFGPGTRLTVT.

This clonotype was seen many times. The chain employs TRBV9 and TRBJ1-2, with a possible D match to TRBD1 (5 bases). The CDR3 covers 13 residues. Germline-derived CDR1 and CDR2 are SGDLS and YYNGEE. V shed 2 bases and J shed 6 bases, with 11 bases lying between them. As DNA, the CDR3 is TGTGCCAGCAGCGTGTGGGGGAGGGATGGCTACACCTTC. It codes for CASSVWGRDGYTF.

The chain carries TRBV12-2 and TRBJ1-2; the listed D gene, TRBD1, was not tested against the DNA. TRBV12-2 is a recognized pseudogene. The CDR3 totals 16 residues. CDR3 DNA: TGTGCAAGTCGCTTAGGACAGGGGGCGCGAAACTATGGCTACACCTTC. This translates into CASRLGQGARNYGYTF.

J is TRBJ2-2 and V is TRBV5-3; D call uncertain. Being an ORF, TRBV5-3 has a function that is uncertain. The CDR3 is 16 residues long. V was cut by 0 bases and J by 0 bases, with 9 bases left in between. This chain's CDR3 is CARSLGASPNTGELFF. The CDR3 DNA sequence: TGTGCCAGAAGCTTGGGGGCCAGCCCGAACACCGGGGAGCTGTTTTTT.

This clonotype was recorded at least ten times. The CDR3 sequence is CASKGTGHTGELFF. CDR3 DNA: TGCGCCAGTAAAGGGACAGGCCACACCGGGGAGCTGTTTTTT. V and J are TRBV4-3 and TRBJ2-2; TRBD1 aligns across 8 bases. The germline CDR1 and CDR2 sequences are LGHNA and YSLEER. Trimming at V came to 9 bases and at J to 3 bases, leaving 6 bases not matched to a gene. The CDR3 runs 14 residues.

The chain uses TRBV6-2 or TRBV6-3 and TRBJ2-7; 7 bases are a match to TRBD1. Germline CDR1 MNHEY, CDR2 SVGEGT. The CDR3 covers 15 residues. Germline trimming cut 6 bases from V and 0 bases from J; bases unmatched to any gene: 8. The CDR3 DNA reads TGTGCCAGCAGACAGCGTTGGGACAGCTCCTACGAGCAGTACTTC. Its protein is CASRQRWDSSYEQYF.

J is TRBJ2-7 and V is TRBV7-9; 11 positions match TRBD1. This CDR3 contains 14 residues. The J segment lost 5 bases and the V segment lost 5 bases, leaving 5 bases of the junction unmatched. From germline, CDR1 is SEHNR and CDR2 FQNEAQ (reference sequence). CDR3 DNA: TGTGCCAGCAGCCCGGGACAGGGGGTGAACGAGCAGTACTTC. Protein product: CASSPGQGVNEQYF.